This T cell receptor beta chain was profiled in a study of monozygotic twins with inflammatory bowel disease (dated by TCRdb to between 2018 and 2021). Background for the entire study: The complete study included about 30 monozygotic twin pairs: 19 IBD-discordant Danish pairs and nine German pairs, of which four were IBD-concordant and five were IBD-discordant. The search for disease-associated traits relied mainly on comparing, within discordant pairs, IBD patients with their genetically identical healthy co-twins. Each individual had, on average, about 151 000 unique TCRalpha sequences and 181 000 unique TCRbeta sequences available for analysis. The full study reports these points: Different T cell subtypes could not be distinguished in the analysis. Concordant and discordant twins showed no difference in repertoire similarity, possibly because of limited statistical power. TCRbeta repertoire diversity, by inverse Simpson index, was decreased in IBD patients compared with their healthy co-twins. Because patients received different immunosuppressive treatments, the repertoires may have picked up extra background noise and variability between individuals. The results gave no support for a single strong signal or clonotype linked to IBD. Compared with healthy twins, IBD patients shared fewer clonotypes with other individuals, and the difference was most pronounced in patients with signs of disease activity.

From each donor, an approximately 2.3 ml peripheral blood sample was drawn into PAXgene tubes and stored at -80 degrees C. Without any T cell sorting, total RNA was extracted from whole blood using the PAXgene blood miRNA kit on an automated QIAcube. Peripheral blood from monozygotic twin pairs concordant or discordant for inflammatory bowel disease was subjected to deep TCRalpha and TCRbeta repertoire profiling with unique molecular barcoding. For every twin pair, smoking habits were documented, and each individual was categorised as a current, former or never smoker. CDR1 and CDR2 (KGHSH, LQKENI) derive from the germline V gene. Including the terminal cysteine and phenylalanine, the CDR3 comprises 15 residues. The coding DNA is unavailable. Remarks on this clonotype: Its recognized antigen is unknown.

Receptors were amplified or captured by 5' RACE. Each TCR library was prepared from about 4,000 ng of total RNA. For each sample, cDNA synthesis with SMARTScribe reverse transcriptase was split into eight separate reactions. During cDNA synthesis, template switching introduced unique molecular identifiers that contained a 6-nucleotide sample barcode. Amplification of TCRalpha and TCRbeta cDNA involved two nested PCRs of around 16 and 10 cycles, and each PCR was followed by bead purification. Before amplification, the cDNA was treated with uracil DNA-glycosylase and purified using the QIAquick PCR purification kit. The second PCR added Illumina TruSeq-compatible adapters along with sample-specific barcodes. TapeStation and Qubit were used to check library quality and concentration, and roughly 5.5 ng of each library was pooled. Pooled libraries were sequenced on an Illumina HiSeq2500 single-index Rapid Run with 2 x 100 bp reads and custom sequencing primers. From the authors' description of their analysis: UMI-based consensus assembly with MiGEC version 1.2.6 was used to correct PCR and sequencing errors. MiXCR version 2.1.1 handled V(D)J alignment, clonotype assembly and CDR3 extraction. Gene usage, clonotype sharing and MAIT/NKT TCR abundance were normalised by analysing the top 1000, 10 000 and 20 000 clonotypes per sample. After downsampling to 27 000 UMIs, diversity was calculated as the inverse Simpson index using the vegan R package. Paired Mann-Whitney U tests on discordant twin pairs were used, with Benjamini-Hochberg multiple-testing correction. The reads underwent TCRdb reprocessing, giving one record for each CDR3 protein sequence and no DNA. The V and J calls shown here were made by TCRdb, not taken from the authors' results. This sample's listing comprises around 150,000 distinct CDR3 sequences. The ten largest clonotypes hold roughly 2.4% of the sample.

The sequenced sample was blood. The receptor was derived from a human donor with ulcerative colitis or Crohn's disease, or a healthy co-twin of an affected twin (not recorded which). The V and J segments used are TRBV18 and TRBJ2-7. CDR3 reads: CASSPLGGTSYEQYF.